What follows are 8 T cell receptor beta chains derived from one specimen sequenced in a study of brain metastases from non-small cell lung cancer. The repertoire was sequenced with immunoSEQ multiplex PCR; TCRdb's copy has only in-frame clones and lacks some. The sample consists of 13,000 to 15,000 clones, over 75% of them appearing once. The sample taken for sequencing was primary lung tumor tissue. The receptors come from a donor at least 40 years old with non-small cell lung cancer.

The chain uses TRBV3-1 (or the pseudogene TRBV3-2) and TRBJ2-5; the D call may be TRBD1 or TRBD2 (5 bases each). The germline V gene encodes CDR1 LGHDT and CDR2 YNNKEL (reference sequence). The CDR3 is 16 residues long. The V and J ends lost 3 bases and 2 bases respectively, with 16 bases between them. CDR3 coding DNA: TGTGCCAGCAGCCAGATCATTTTCTGGGGGCAAGAGACCCAGTACTTC. Amino acids: CASSQIIFWGQETQYF.

Here the CDR3 DNA reads TGTGCCAGTAGTATTCAAGCGGGGGGGAGGTACGAGCAGTACTTC. Its translation is CASSIQAGGRYEQYF. This chain joins TRBV19 and TRBJ2-7, with TRBD2 matching 10 bases. The V and J ends lost 3 bases and 4 bases, in that order; junction bases with no gene match: 6. The CDR3 is 15 amino acids. Germline V gene lookup returns CDR1 LNHDA and CDR2 SQIVND (reference sequence).

The chain has TRBV9 and TRBJ1-5; D is perhaps TRBD1 (5 bases). V was pared by 4 bases and J by 3 bases, with 14 bases between. Germline assignment: CDR1 SGDLS and CDR2 YYNGEE. The CDR3 loop spans 15 amino acids. The CDR3 bases are TGTGCCAGCAGCTTGAGCGGGGGGACCAATCAGCCCCAGCATTTT. Its protein product is CASSLSGGTNQPQHF. Complete variable domain (other parts from reference TRBV9 and TRBJ1-5): DSGVTQTPKHLITATGQRVTLRCSPRSGDLSVYWYQQSLDQGLQFLIQYYNGEERAKGNILERFSAQQFPDLHSELNLSSLELGDSALYFCASSLSGGTNQPQHFGDGTRLSIL.

The CDR3 region has the DNA TGTGCCAGCATTCGAGTCGAGGGTTCACCCCTCCACTTT. Amino acid sequence: CASIRVEGSPLHF. This rearrangement joins TRBV6-5 to TRBJ1-6; D unresolved. V lost 7 bases and J lost 9, with 13 bases in between. The CDR3 length is 13 residues. Germline V gives CDR1 MNHEY, CDR2 SVGAGI.

The V and J genes are TRBV18 and TRBJ1-2, with 7 bases matching TRBD1. V was clipped by 3 bases and J by 2 bases; unmatched bases: 3. The CDR3 has 14 amino acids. Germline CDR1 and CDR2: KGHSH and LQKENI. CDR3 DNA sequence: TGTGCCAGCTCACCTACACAGGGGAACTATGGCTACACCTTC. Amino acids: CASSPTQGNYGYTF.

To note about this clone: Germline and junction disagree at one end, which may indicate a read error. The rearrangement uses TRBV7-6 and TRBJ2-2; no definite D call. Germline V gene lookup returns CDR1 SGHVS and CDR2 FNYEAQ. The CDR3 has 13 residues. CDR3 DNA: TGTGCCAGCAGTTTAGAGTTGTTTGGGGAGCTGTTTTTT. Its protein product is CASSLELFGELFF.

The chain couples TRBV3-1 (or the pseudogene TRBV3-2) to TRBJ1-1; D call uncertain. V shed 3 bases and J shed 8 bases, with 10 bases lying between them. This CDR3 contains 12 residues. The V gene's germline CDR1 is LGHDT and CDR2 YNNKEL (reference sequence). The CDR3 nucleotides are TGTGCCAGCAGCCATGAGCCGATGGAAGCTTTCTTT. Encoded protein: CASSHEPMEAFF.

V usage is TRBV19 and J usage is TRBJ1-5; a weak D match, TRBD1 (5 bases). Germline V gene data show CDR1 as LNHDA and CDR2 as SQIVND (reference sequence). Deletions cut 1 base from V and 6 bases from J, with 13 bases between. CDR3 length equals 15 residues. The CDR3 sequence is CASSIARLGGQPQHF. The CDR3 DNA reads as TGTGCCAGTAGTATAGCGCGGCTCGGGGGTCAGCCCCAGCATTTT.